The sample holds one count of the clone carrying this TCR beta chain. Its antigen remains unknown. Produced via immunoSEQ multiplex PCR; TCRdb's table is partial and in-frame only. The sample includes over 150,000 clones, 91% of them seen just once. This sample was included in a study of cytomegalovirus exposure and HLA in healthy donors. About the research overall: The 120 or so validation repertoires were produced on the same platform as the roughly 720 repertoires of the first cohort. This was reported in a later analysis. Points from the study as a whole: Under in vitro conditions, three CMV-associated chains were confirmed as specific for CMV antigens. Most observed TCR sequences were rare, whereas some public TCRs were detected in many donors.

V dropped 0 bases and J dropped 3; count of bases not matched to a gene: 10. Per germline, CDR1 SGHRS and CDR2 YFSETQ. The CDR3 has 17 amino acids. A roughly 130-subject validation cohort, separate from the approximately 610-subject first cohort, supplied the donors. Sequenced sample: PBMCs. This rearrangement joins TRBV5-1 to TRBJ1-2, with 8 positions matching TRBD1. The origin of this receptor is a woman younger than 35 in good health and CMV-seropositive. The CDR3 protein is CASSLGTGRVTYYGYTF. CDR3 in DNA: TGCGCCAGCAGCTTGGGGACAGGGCGTGTGACCTACTATGGCTACACCTTC.